These 10 T cell receptor beta chains were all obtained from the same sample, sequenced in a study of CD8+CD57+ T cells in acquired aplastic anemia. The authors sequenced patients whose flow cytometry had shown CD8+CD57+ cell expansion. Genomic DNA acted as the template from which TCR beta VDJ combination and CDR3 sequence profiling were carried out. TCRdb fed the reads into MiXCR, producing one record per CDR3 protein. The sample holds hundreds of thousands of distinct CDR3 sequences, about a third seen once. The sample comprised sorted CD4+, CD8+, or CD8+CD57+ T cells (not recorded which) from PBMCs. Every receptor here comes from a human donor with aplastic anemia.

In regard to this clonotype: A much larger clone differs by one base, so this may be a read error. The chain joins TRBV20-1 to TRBJ2-4; possible D gene TRBD1, 5 bases. The DNA matches TRBJ2-7 better at its end, which makes the J call doubtful. CDR1 is DFQATT, CDR2 SNEGSKA, per germline (reference sequence). This CDR3 has 12 residues. The CDR3 loop is CSASPAGIEQYF. In DNA form, the CDR3 reads TGCAGTGCTAGCCCGGCAGGGATCGAGCAGTACTTC.

Ten or more counts support this clonotype. The chain combines TRBV15 with TRBJ2-3; D is perhaps TRBD2 (5 bases). Germline V gene sequence: CDR1 LNHNV, CDR2 YYDKDF (reference sequence). Trimming stripped 3 bases from V and 4 bases from J, with 14 bases between. This CDR3 comprises 15 residues. The CDR3 reads CATSRRAMFSDTQYF. The CDR3 coding sequence is TGTGCCACCAGCAGGCGGGCCATGTTCTCAGATACGCAGTATTTT.

The J gene is TRBJ2-1, the V gene TRBV5-1; 8 bases fit TRBD1. V was clipped by 4 bases and J by 9 bases; unmatched bases: 6. Germline values: CDR1 SGHRS, CDR2 YFSETQ. This CDR3 has 13 amino acids. CDR3 sequence reads: CASSPTGVGEQFF. CDR3 DNA: TGCGCCAGCAGCCCGACAGGGGTAGGTGAGCAGTTCTTC.

This clonotype was recorded a few times. This rearrangement joins TRBV11-3 to TRBJ1-2; D is ambiguous. The CDR3 is 14 amino acids. From germline, CDR1 is SGHNT and CDR2 YENEEA. Trimming left V 0 bases short and J 2 bases short, with 7 bases between. The CDR3 region is CASSLEASNYGYTF. For the CDR3, the DNA is TGTGCCAGCAGCTTAGAGGCGTCAAACTATGGCTACACCTTC.

This clonotype turned up a few times. CDR3 nucleotides: TGTGCCAGCAGTTTCACAGGGGGCGGGACCGGGGAGCTGTTTTTT. Encoded protein: CASSFTGGGTGELFF. The chain joins TRBV2 to TRBJ2-2, with 9 bases fitting TRBD1. Germline V CDR1 and CDR2: SNHLY, FYNNEI. The CDR3 loop spans 15 amino acids. V trimming: 5 bases; J trimming: 5 bases; junction bases outside the gene matches: 6. Full variable domain (outside the CDR3, taken from reference TRBV2 and TRBJ2-2): EPEVTQTPSHQVTQMGQEVILRCVPISNHLYFYWYRQILGQKVEFLVSFYNNEISEKSEIFDDQFSVERPDGSNFTLKIRSTKLEDSAMYFCASSFTGGGTGELFFGEGSRLTVL.

This clonotype was seen at least ten times. The V gene is TRBV5-1, the J gene TRBJ2-1, with 7 bases fitting TRBD2. V lost 4 bases, J lost 0 bases, and 7 bases stayed unmatched. The CDR3 runs 16 residues. Germline CDR1 SGHRS, CDR2 YFSETQ. The CDR3 nucleotides read TGCGCCAGCAGCCTAGCGGCAACCAGCTCCTACAATGAGCAGTTCTTC. This sequence encodes CASSLAATSSYNEQFF.

The V gene is TRBV4-3, the J gene TRBJ2-7; 13 nucleotides agree with TRBD2. V gave up 4 bases and J gave up 4 bases; unmatched junction bases: 10. The germline gives CDR1 LGHNA, CDR2 YSLEER. The CDR3 consists of 17 residues. CDR3 bases: TGCGCCAGCAGCCTTCGACTAGCGGGGGGCCCCCTGTACGAGCAGTACTTC. Its translation: CASSLRLAGGPLYEQYF.

This clonotype has just a few counts. The V and J genes are TRBV12-3 or TRBV12-4 and TRBJ2-1, with 11 positions matching TRBD2. The V and J ends lost 0 bases and 8 bases, in that order; junction bases with no gene match: 9. The CDR3 has 17 residues. Written as DNA, the CDR3 is TGTGCCAGCAGTTTAGCCCCACTAGCGGGAGTCGATCATGAGCAGTTCTTC. This translates into CASSLAPLAGVDHEQFF.

The V call is TRBV27, the J call TRBJ2-7; a weak D match, TRBD1 (5 bases). There are 14 residues in the CDR3. The V end lost 5 bases, the J end lost 3 bases, and 14 bases lay between the germline ends. Germline-derived CDR1 and CDR2 are MNHEY and SMNVEV (reference sequence). The CDR3 is CASSLRTILYEQYF. The CDR3 DNA follows: TGTGCCAGCAGTCTAAGGACAATACTCTACGAGCAGTACTTC.

For this clonotype: The junction shows a germline mismatch at one end, possibly a read error. The J gene is TRBJ1-6, the V gene TRBV10-2; D is ambiguous. This CDR3 has 15 amino acids. Germline CDR1 WSHSY, CDR2 SAAADI. The CDR3 DNA is TGCGTCAGCAGCCAAGTCCCGACCGCGGGCTCACCCCTCCACTTT. It specifies CVSSQVPTAGSPLHF.